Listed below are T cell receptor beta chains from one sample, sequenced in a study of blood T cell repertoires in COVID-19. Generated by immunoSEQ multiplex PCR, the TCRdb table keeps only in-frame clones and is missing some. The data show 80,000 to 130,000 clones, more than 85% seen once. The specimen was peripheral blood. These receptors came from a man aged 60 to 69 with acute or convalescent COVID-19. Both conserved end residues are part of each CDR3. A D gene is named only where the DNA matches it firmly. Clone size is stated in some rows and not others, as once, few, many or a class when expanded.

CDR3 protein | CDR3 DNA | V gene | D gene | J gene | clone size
CASMEGPYGYTF | TGTGCCAGCATGGAGGGCCCTTATGGCTACACCTTC | TRBV19 | NA | TRBJ1-2 | NA
CASSDPRQCNQPQHF | TGTGCCAGCAGTGACCCCAGACAGTGCAATCAGCCCCAGCATTTT | TRBV25-1 | NA | TRBJ1-5 | NA
CASSLSMGGRATGELFF | TGTGCCAGCAGCTTATCAATGGGCGGGAGGGCCACCGGGGAGCTGTTTTTT | TRBV7-3 | TRBD2 | TRBJ2-2 | once
CASSLGGRLDTQYF | TGCGCCAGCAGCTTGGGCGGGAGGCTAGATACGCAGTATTTT | TRBV5-1 | TRBD2 | TRBJ2-3 | NA
CASSRSGRAIGELFF | TGTGCCAGCAGTCGGAGCGGGAGGGCCATCGGGGAGCTGTTTTTT | TRBV5-4 | TRBD2 | TRBJ2-2 | NA
CASSPTARGHGYTF | TGTGCCAGCAGCCCCACGGCCAGGGGGCACGGCTACACCTTC | TRBV27 | TRBD1 | TRBJ1-2 | NA
CASSERGGHTYTF | TGTGCCAGCAGTGAAAGAGGGGGTCACACCTACACCTTC | TRBV25-1 | NA | TRBJ1-2 | NA
CASSDPLTGLGYTF | TGTGCCAGCAGCGACCCGCTGACAGGGCTTGGCTACACCTTC | TRBV5-8 | TRBD1 | TRBJ1-2 | NA
CASSQDPGARSGNTIYF | TGTGCCAGCAGCCAAGACCCAGGGGCCCGCTCTGGAAACACCATATATTTT | TRBV4-2 | NA | TRBJ1-3 | NA
CASSLGLAGGMDEQFF | TGTGCCAGCAGCTTAGGGTTAGCGGGAGGGATGGATGAGCAGTTCTTC | TRBV11-3 | TRBD2 | TRBJ2-1 | NA
CASSPEGQPQHF | TGTGCCAGCAGTCCCGAGGGTCAGCCCCAGCATTTT | TRBV12-3/TRBV12-4 | NA | TRBJ1-5 | NA
CASSPGQGETEAFF | TGTGCCAGCTCCCCTGGACAGGGCGAGACTGAAGCTTTCTTT | TRBV18 | TRBD1 | TRBJ1-1 | NA
CASSLSRGVTNYGYTF | TGTGCCAGCAGTTTATCTCGGGGGGTAACTAACTATGGCTACACCTTC | TRBV27 | NA | TRBJ1-2 | NA
CASSGKGQPLSRGTDTQYF | TGCGCCAGCAGCGGGAAAGGACAGCCTCTTTCCCGGGGCACAGATACGCAGTATTTT | TRBV5-1 | NA | TRBJ2-3 | once
CASSMRAESKQFF | TGTGCCAGTAGTATGAGGGCAGAGAGCAAGCAGTTCTTC | TRBV19 | NA | TRBJ2-1 | NA
CASSQDIQTTGELFF | TGTGCCAGCAGCCAAGACATACAGACCACCGGGGAGCTGTTTTTT | TRBV3-1/TRBV3-2 | NA | TRBJ2-2 | NA
CASSPAQGAYTGELFF | TGTGCCAGCAGTCCTGCACAGGGGGCGTACACCGGGGAGCTGTTTTTT | TRBV11-2 | TRBD1 | TRBJ2-2 | NA
CASSPPNGGERTEAFF | TGTGCCAGCTCACCACCGAACGGGGGAGAGAGGACTGAAGCTTTCTTT | TRBV18 | NA | TRBJ1-1 | NA
CASSLEARQETQYF | TGTGCCAGCAGCTTAGAGGCAAGACAAGAGACCCAGTACTTC | TRBV7-3 | NA | TRBJ2-5 | NA
CASSETVNTEAFF | TGTGCCAGCAGTGAGACAGTGAACACTGAAGCTTTCTTT | TRBV27 | NA | TRBJ1-1 | NA
CASSLISGAYEQYF | TGTGCCAGCAGCTTAATTAGCGGGGCCTACGAGCAGTACTTC | TRBV11-2 | TRBD2 | TRBJ2-7 | few
CASSILRDLNTDTQYF | TGTGCCAGTAGTATTCTGAGGGATTTGAACACAGATACGCAGTATTTT | TRBV19 | NA | TRBJ2-3 | once
CASRATGVSNTEAFF | TGTGCCAGTAGGGCGACAGGGGTATCAAACACTGAAGCTTTCTTT | TRBV19 | TRBD1 | TRBJ1-1 | NA
CASSLETRFTGELFF | TGTGCCAGCAGCTTGGAGACTAGATTTACCGGGGAGCTGTTTTTT | TRBV5-5 | NA | TRBJ2-2 | NA
CASSLSTQINTGELFF | TGTGCCAGTAGCCTCTCTACCCAAATAAACACCGGGGAGCTGTTTTTT | TRBV19 | NA | TRBJ2-2 | NA
CASSPPHSLYEQYF | TGTGCCAGCTCACCCCCGCATAGTCTGTACGAGCAGTACTTC | TRBV18 | NA | TRBJ2-7 | NA
CASSPRELAGDKLAKNIQYF | TGTGCCAGCTCACCACGCGAACTAGCGGGAGATAAGCTAGCCAAAAACATTCAGTACTTC | TRBV18 | TRBD2 | TRBJ2-4 | NA
CASSPNNEQFF | TGTGCCAGCAGCCCAAACAATGAGCAGTTCTTC | TRBV13 | NA | TRBJ2-1 | NA